This TCR beta chain was captured in a study of early T cells in non-severe SARS-CoV-2 infection. Study details: Whole-blood bulk RNA, unsorted, was sequenced, and chains were unpaired. Whole-study findings and limits: There was a bias toward anti-spike CD8 responses in VDJdb matching, which missed private and CD4 specificities.

Germline loops: CDR1 SGHNT, CDR2 YYREEE (reference sequence). The CDR3 has 16 residues. V trimming: 3 bases; J trimming: 6 bases; junction bases outside the gene matches: 10. Individual cDNA molecules were tagged with unique molecular identifiers. TCRdb redid the calling of the 5' RACE reads with MiXCR, one entry per CDR3 protein. The sample consists of about 80,000 distinct CDR3 sequences, 11% to 15% of them appearing once. This clonotype was detected a few times. What it binds is not known. The chain links TRBV5-4 to TRBJ2-3; 10 bases are a match to TRBD1. Sequencing input: whole blood. This sequence originates from an adult who was a healthcare worker with PCR-confirmed SARS-CoV-2 infection or an uninfected control (not recorded which). CDR3 region: CASSSGDRGFSDTQYF. The CDR3 DNA reads as TGTGCCAGCAGCTCGGGGGACAGGGGATTTTCGGATACGCAGTATTTT.